This T cell receptor beta chain was found in a study of a mutant IDH1 vaccine in newly diagnosed glioma. The study's findings and limits: The vaccine induced immune responses, and these occurred in more than 80% of patients.

Profiled with immunoSEQ multiplex PCR; TCRdb holds only in-frame clones, not every one. The sample shows 35,000 to 45,000 clones, 81% of them seen only once. The count of this clone is one. Its antigen is still unknown. Time point of the sample: week 5, during vaccination. What each vaccine dose contained was 300 ug of mutant IDH1 20-mer peptide, accompanied by topical imiquimod. Those who donated had recent WHO grade 3 or 4 IDH1-mutant, ATRX-lost astrocytomas. The V segment lost 4 bases and the J segment 0 bases; nucleotides outside the gene matches: 3. CDR1 is SGDLS, CDR2 YYNGEE, per germline. The CDR3 is made up of 15 amino acids.

The J gene is TRBJ2-3, the V gene TRBV9; 9 bases align to TRBD1. The source was PBMCs, collected from a glioma patient whose treatment included an IDH1 peptide vaccine. The TCR originated in a man aged 50 to 60 with glioma. The CDR3 DNA is TGTGCCAGCAGCCGCGGGACAGGGAGCACAGATACGCAGTATTTT. Translation gives CASSRGTGSTDTQYF. The full variable domain, in which reference TRBV9 and TRBJ2-3 provide the parts outside the CDR3, is DSGVTQTPKHLITATGQRVTLRCSPRSGDLSVYWYQQSLDQGLQFLIQYYNGEERAKGNILERFSAQQFPDLHSELNLSSLELGDSALYFCASSRGTGSTDTQYFGPGTRLTVL.